The 9 T cell receptor beta chains presented below share a single source sample, sequenced in a study of cytomegalovirus exposure and HLA in healthy donors. Produced via immunoSEQ multiplex PCR; TCRdb's table is partial and in-frame only. The table lists about 98,000 clones, about 83% of them singletons, with roughly 4% in the top ten. The sequenced sample was PBMCs. Receptor source: a young woman in good health and CMV-seronegative.

The J gene is TRBJ1-1, the V gene TRBV4-2, with D maybe TRBD1 (6 bases). The CDR3 spans 13 residues. Germline-derived CDR1 and CDR2 are LGHNA and YNFKEQ. Trimming left V 6 bases short and J 0 bases short, with 8 bases between. The CDR3 DNA reads TGTGCCAGCAGGGGACAACTGAACACTGAAGCTTTCTTT. Translation gives CASRGQLNTEAFF.

This chain uses TRBV23-1 with TRBJ2-5; D is uncertain. TRBV23-1 has ORF status, its function being uncertain. This CDR3 contains 12 residues. The V end lost 1 base, the J end lost 3 bases, and 3 bases lay between the germline ends. The CDR3 loop is CASSQFKETQYF. CDR3 in DNA: TGCGCCAGCAGTCAATTCAAAGAGACCCAGTACTTC.

This rearrangement joins TRBV15 to TRBJ1-2; 8 nucleotides align to TRBD1. Germline-derived CDR1 and CDR2 are LNHNV and YYDKDF (reference sequence). The CDR3 length is 14 residues. Trimming at V came to 3 bases and at J to 6 bases, leaving 6 bases not matched to a gene. CDR3 region: CATSSRMTGDGYTF. The CDR3, as DNA: TGTGCCACCAGCAGCCGGATGACAGGGGATGGCTACACCTTC. Supplemented by reference TRBV15 and TRBJ1-2, the full variable domain reads DAMVIQNPRYQVTQFGKPVTLSCSQTLNHNVMYWYQQKSSQAPKLLFHYYDKDFNNEADTPDNFQSRRPNTSFCFLDIRSPGLGDTAMYLCATSSRMTGDGYTFGSGTRLTVV.

V is TRBV29-1 and J is TRBJ2-7, with 10 bases that match TRBD1. The CDR3 is 13 amino acids. Losses at the gene ends were 6 bases for V and 7 bases for J; bases not matched to a gene: 9. Germline V gene sequence: CDR1 SQVTM, CDR2 ANQGSEA. The CDR3 nucleotides are TGCAGCGTGAGGACAGGGGGTTTCGGGGAGCAGTACTTC. This encodes CSVRTGGFGEQYF.

This clone was recorded a few times. The chain carries TRBV5-1 and TRBJ1-2; TRBD1 aligns across 11 bases. CDR1 and CDR2 (germline): SGHRS, YFSETQ. The CDR3 contains 15 residues. Germline trimming cut 0 bases from V and 6 bases from J; bases unmatched to any gene: 4. CDR3 amino acids: CASSLVGQGVDGYTF. In DNA, the CDR3 is TGCGCCAGCAGCTTGGTGGGACAGGGGGTTGATGGCTACACCTTC.

The chain joins TRBV5-8 to TRBJ1-1, with D perhaps TRBD1 (6 bases). Germline CDR1 reads SGHTS; CDR2 reads YDEGEE. The CDR3 loop spans 14 amino acids. The V end was cut by 0 bases, the J end by 0 bases, with 6 bases between. In DNA form, the CDR3 reads TGTGCCAGCAGCTTGGGACAGGTGAACACTGAAGCTTTCTTT. Translation gives CASSLGQVNTEAFF. Together with reference TRBV5-8 and TRBJ1-1, the CDR3 gives the full variable domain: EAGVTQSPTHLIKTRGQQATLRCSPISGHTSVYWYQQALGLGLQFLLWYDEGEERNRGNFPPRFSGRQFPNYSSELNVNALELEDSALYLCASSLGQVNTEAFFGQGTRLTVV.

V is TRBV4-1 and J is TRBJ2-1; 9 positions match TRBD2. The CDR3 sequence is 16 residues long. With V trimmed by 4 bases and J by 7 bases, 11 bases remained unmatched. CDR1 and CDR2 from the germline V gene are MGHRA and YSYEKL. The CDR3 region is CASSLASGIASNEQFF. CDR3 bases: TGCGCCAGCAGCCTCGCTAGCGGGATAGCGAGTAATGAGCAGTTCTTC.

The chain combines TRBV25-1 with TRBJ2-2, with D maybe TRBD1 (5 bases). V lost 6 bases, J lost 1 base, and 6 bases lay in between. The CDR3 length is 13 residues. The germline V gene has CDR1 MGHDK and CDR2 SYGVNS. The CDR3 loop reads CASRGQNTGELFF. For the CDR3, the DNA is TGTGCCAGCAGAGGACAGAACACCGGGGAGCTGTTTTTT.

In this sample, this clone turned up once. The chain couples TRBV9 to TRBJ2-2; 7 positions agree with TRBD2. The germline V gene has CDR1 SGDLS and CDR2 YYNGEE. V was pared by 2 bases and J by 4 bases, with 2 bases of the junction left unmatched. The CDR3 sequence is 14 residues long. The CDR3 bases are TGTGCCAGCAGCGTGGGAGGGAGCACCGGGGAGCTGTTTTTT. Translation gives CASSVGGSTGELFF. Filled out from reference TRBV9 and TRBJ2-2, the complete variable domain reads DSGVTQTPKHLITATGQRVTLRCSPRSGDLSVYWYQQSLDQGLQFLIQYYNGEERAKGNILERFSAQQFPDLHSELNLSSLELGDSALYFCASSVGGSTGELFFGEGSRLTVL.